The rows below give T cell receptor beta chains drawn from one sample of a study of blood T cell repertoires in COVID-19. Sequenced by immunoSEQ multiplex PCR; TCRdb stores in-frame clones only, minus some. The sample shows approximately 250,000 clones, about 87% of them seen only once. The material sequenced was peripheral blood. The source of these receptors is a human donor in a cohort sampled during active COVID-19. CDR3s include the opening cysteine and the closing phenylalanine or tryptophan. The D gene is left open where the match is weak. Some rows have no size entry. The others give once, few or many, or a class for an expanded clone.

V: TRBV27; D: TRBD1; J: TRBJ1-2; size: NA; CDR3: CASSQQGRVGYTF; DNA: TGTGCCAGCAGCCAACAGGGGAGAGTTGGCTACACCTTC
V: TRBV9; D: TRBD2; J: TRBJ2-1; size: few; CDR3: CASSPSGRSYNEQFF; DNA: TGTGCCAGCAGCCCTAGCGGGAGAAGTTACAATGAGCAGTTCTTC
V: TRBV10-1; D: TRBD1; J: TRBJ1-6; size: NA; CDR3: CASSGQGEGSPLHF; DNA: TGCGCCAGCAGTGGACAGGGGGAAGGTTCACCCCTCCACTTT
V: TRBV9; D: TRBD1; J: TRBJ2-1; size: NA; CDR3: CASSPRDRTYNEQFF; DNA: TGTGCCAGCAGCCCTCGGGACAGAACCTACAATGAGCAGTTCTTC
V: TRBV4-2; D: NA; J: TRBJ2-3; size: NA; CDR3: CASSQVEAEGDTQYF; DNA: TGTGCCAGCAGCCAAGTTGAAGCCGAGGGAGATACGCAGTATTTT
V: TRBV10-2; D: NA; J: TRBJ2-7; size: NA; CDR3: CASATRGSRTRKEYEQYF; DNA: TGCGCCAGCGCAACGAGGGGGTCCCGGACGCGAAAAGAGTACGAGCAGTACTTC
V: TRBV5-1; D: NA; J: TRBJ1-3; size: NA; CDR3: CASSLSGGGSGNTIYF; DNA: TGCGCCAGCAGCTTGTCCGGGGGTGGGTCTGGAAACACCATATATTTT
V: TRBV24-1; D: TRBD1; J: TRBJ2-3; size: NA; CDR3: CATSPSGTGPVPPDTQYF; DNA: TGTGCCACCAGCCCTTCCGGGACAGGGCCGGTTCCGCCAGATACGCAGTATTTT
V: TRBV5-1; D: NA; J: TRBJ2-3; size: NA; CDR3: CASSWTPSADTQYF; DNA: TGCGCCAGCAGCTGGACACCCTCCGCAGATACGCAGTATTTT
V: TRBV4-3; D: TRBD1; J: TRBJ2-5; size: NA; CDR3: CASSQGWGQGEETQYF; DNA: TGCGCCAGCAGCCAAGGCTGGGGACAGGGGGAAGAGACCCAGTACTTC
V: TRBV6-5; D: TRBD1; J: TRBJ1-4; size: NA; CDR3: CATSRDRGMSEKLFF; DNA: TGTGCCACCTCCCGGGACAGGGGGATGAGTGAAAAACTGTTTTTT
V: TRBV5-1; D: TRBD1; J: TRBJ1-2; size: NA; CDR3: CASSLGTDRDYGYTF; DNA: TGCGCCAGCAGCTTGGGGACGGACAGGGACTATGGCTACACCTTC
V: TRBV5-4; D: TRBD2; J: TRBJ2-5; size: NA; CDR3: CASSGSGDQETQYF; DNA: TGTGCCAGCAGCGGGAGCGGGGACCAAGAGACCCAGTACTTC
V: TRBV6-1; D: NA; J: TRBJ2-7; size: few; CDR3: CASSEFVRGAYEQYF; DNA: TGTGCCAGCAGTGAATTTGTCAGGGGAGCCTACGAGCAGTACTTC
V: TRBV5-4; D: TRBD2; J: TRBJ2-5; size: NA; CDR3: CASSLGTSGLQETQYF; DNA: TGTGCCAGCAGCTTGGGAACTAGCGGGCTCCAAGAGACCCAGTACTTC
V: TRBV4-3; D: TRBD2; J: TRBJ2-7; size: NA; CDR3: CASSQAGLAGGPQYF; DNA: TGCGCCAGCAGCCAAGCGGGGCTAGCGGGGGGACCGCAGTACTTC
V: TRBV18; D: NA; J: TRBJ2-2; size: NA; CDR3: CASSPLSRTTNTGELFF; DNA: TGTGCCAGCTCACCACTGTCCCGGACAACGAACACCGGGGAGCTGTTTTTT
V: TRBV5-6; D: NA; J: TRBJ1-6; size: NA; CDR3: CASSSLGLAKNSPLHF; DNA: TGTGCCAGCAGCTCCCTTGGACTGGCAAAGAACTCACCCCTCCACTTT
V: TRBV2; D: NA; J: TRBJ1-1; size: NA; CDR3: CASNGQRADTEAFF; DNA: TGTGCCAGCAACGGACAGAGGGCAGACACTGAAGCTTTCTTT
V: TRBV10-1; D: TRBD1; J: TRBJ2-2; size: NA; CDR3: CASSEALGTGVIGELFF; DNA: TGCGCCAGCAGTGAGGCTTTGGGGACAGGGGTAATCGGGGAGCTGTTTTTT
V: TRBV5-5; D: NA; J: TRBJ2-2; size: NA; CDR3: CASSLRLVRGTGELFF; DNA: TGTGCCAGCAGCTTACGACTAGTTCGGGGCACCGGGGAGCTGTTTTTT
V: TRBV19; D: NA; J: TRBJ1-5; size: NA; CDR3: CASSDSDGSNQPQHF; DNA: TGTGCCAGTAGTGACAGCGATGGGAGCAATCAGCCCCAGCATTTT
V: TRBV24-1; D: NA; J: TRBJ2-3; size: NA; CDR3: CATSKLGTDTQYF; DNA: TGTGCCACATCTAAGCTGGGCACAGATACGCAGTATTTT
V: TRBV6-2/TRBV6-3; D: NA; J: TRBJ1-4; size: NA; CDR3: CASSQAEKLFF; DNA: TGTGCCAGCAGCCAAGCTGAAAAACTGTTTTTT
V: TRBV18; D: TRBD1; J: TRBJ1-1; size: NA; CDR3: CASSRQGVDTEAFF; DNA: TGTGCCAGCTCTCGACAGGGGGTGGACACTGAAGCTTTCTTT
V: TRBV5-5; D: NA; J: TRBJ2-1; size: NA; CDR3: CASSLANGEQFF; DNA: TGTGCCAGCAGCTTGGCTAATGGTGAGCAGTTCTTC
V: TRBV7-2; D: TRBD2; J: TRBJ2-4; size: NA; CDR3: CASSYSGTRTKNIQYF; DNA: TGTGCCAGCAGCTATAGCGGGACGAGGACAAAAAACATTCAGTACTTC
V: TRBV6-5; D: NA; J: TRBJ1-5; size: NA; CDR3: CAGHDRWSNQPQHF; DNA: TGTGCCGGCCACGACAGGTGGAGCAATCAGCCCCAGCATTTT
V: TRBV28; D: NA; J: TRBJ2-4; size: NA; CDR3: CASTPRQGLINIQYF; DNA: TGTGCCAGCACCCCTCGGCAGGGGTTGATCAACATTCAGTACTTC
V: TRBV6-6; D: TRBD1; J: TRBJ2-7; size: NA; CDR3: CASTTRWDRGPEQYF; DNA: TGTGCCAGCACTACCAGGTGGGACAGGGGGCCCGAGCAGTACTTC
V: TRBV5-4; D: NA; J: TRBJ1-5; size: few; CDR3: CASSLAGNSNQPQHF; DNA: TGTGCCAGCAGCTTGGCAGGGAATAGCAATCAGCCCCAGCATTTT
V: TRBV28; D: TRBD1; J: TRBJ1-2; size: NA; CDR3: CASSLWGQEDGYTF; DNA: TGTGCCAGCAGTTTATGGGGACAGGAAGATGGCTACACCTTC
V: TRBV5-1; D: TRBD1; J: TRBJ1-1; size: NA; CDR3: CASSMGTGGWNTEAFF; DNA: TGCGCCAGCAGCATGGGGACAGGGGGATGGAACACTGAAGCTTTCTTT
V: TRBV6-2/TRBV6-3; D: TRBD1; J: TRBJ1-5; size: once; CDR3: CASSWTGVDQPQHF; DNA: TGTGCCAGCAGCTGGACAGGGGTGGATCAGCCCCAGCATTTT
V: TRBV27; D: TRBD2; J: TRBJ2-2; size: NA; CDR3: CASRRGARITGELFF; DNA: TGTGCGTCCAGGCGGGGGGCGCGGATCACCGGGGAGCTGTTTTTT
V: TRBV19; D: TRBD1; J: TRBJ2-2; size: NA; CDR3: CASSLGQVGTGELFF; DNA: TGTGCCAGTAGTCTGGGACAGGTGGGCACCGGGGAGCTGTTTTTT
V: TRBV2; D: NA; J: TRBJ2-4; size: NA; CDR3: CASSERLRRGGGENIQYF; DNA: TGTGCCAGCAGTGAACGGTTAAGGCGGGGAGGGGGAGAAAACATTCAGTACTTC
V: TRBV12-3/TRBV12-4; D: TRBD1; J: TRBJ1-2; size: NA; CDR3: CASRLPGQGPSSF; DNA: TGTGCCAGCAGACTTCCGGGACAGGGCCCCTCATCCTTC
V: TRBV11-2; D: NA; J: TRBJ1-4; size: NA; CDR3: CASSLVQGSEKLFF; DNA: TGTGCCAGCAGCTTAGTACAGGGAAGTGAAAAACTGTTTTTT
V: TRBV9; D: TRBD2; J: TRBJ2-5; size: NA; CDR3: CASSVVLSGPQETQYF; DNA: TGTGCCAGCAGCGTAGTGCTTAGCGGGCCCCAAGAGACCCAGTACTTC
V: TRBV6-5; D: NA; J: TRBJ2-7; size: NA; CDR3: CASSPHTGSEQYF; DNA: TGTGCCAGCAGCCCCCACACAGGGTCCGAGCAGTACTTC
V: TRBV19; D: NA; J: TRBJ1-2; size: few; CDR3: CASSPRGGGHGYTF; DNA: TGTGCCAGCTCACCCAGGGGTGGTGGCCATGGCTACACCTTC